The clone carrying this T cell receptor beta chain was picked up one time. A junction boundary mismatches the germline segment, possibly from a read error. The CDR3 covers 15 residues. Germline V gene sequence: CDR1 SSHAT, CDR2 FNYEAQ (reference sequence). Sample treatment: over 15 received Ad26.COV2.S at low or high dose, single or two shots; about five received placebo; per-sample allocation not given. The investigators took samples on day 63 after the first vaccine or placebo injection. Libraries were prepared by immunoSEQ multiplex PCR; TCRdb keeps only in-frame clonotypes and omits some of them. Of around 400,000 clones in the sample, about nine tenths were seen once. This sample is drawn from a study of Ad26.COV2.S vaccination and SARS-CoV-2 variants.

The receptor comes from a person between 18 and 60 years old who received the Ad26.COV2.S COVID-19 vaccine or a placebo. The chain combines TRBV7-7 with TRBJ1-2; D call uncertain. The sequencing used peripheral blood, collected in a trial of Ad26.COV2.S vaccine versus placebo. The CDR3 coding sequence is TGTGCTAGCAGCTTTAAACAGAACCTAAGCTATGGCTACACCTTC. Encoded protein: CASSFKQNLSYGYTF.